The 24 T cell receptor beta chains below were found in one sample sequenced in a study of blood T cell repertoires in COVID-19. The data were produced by immunoSEQ multiplex PCR, yet TCRdb's version contains in-frame clones alone and is incomplete. The data contain approximately 60,000 clones, under 85% of them seen just once; the ten biggest clones take up about a fifth. Source material: peripheral blood. Receptors originate from a woman older than 75 with active or convalescent COVID-19.

This chain uses TRBV6-1 with TRBJ1-2, with 7 bases aligning to TRBD1. Germline CDR1 and CDR2: MNHNS and SASEGT. CDR3 size: 16 residues. The J segment lost 4 bases and the V segment lost 2 bases, leaving 10 bases of the junction unmatched. CDR3 region: CASSEIWDSRGYGYTF. CDR3 DNA: TGTGCCAGCAGTGAAATCTGGGACAGCCGGGGCTATGGCTACACCTTC.

V usage is TRBV2 and J usage is TRBJ1-4, with TRBD1 matching 7 bases. Trimming removed 7 bases from V and 1 base from J; junction bases left unmatched: 3. This CDR3 contains 14 residues. Germline lookup yields CDR1 SNHLY and CDR2 FYNNEI. The CDR3 is CASNDRETNEKLFF. CDR3 DNA sequence: TGTGCCAGCAATGACAGGGAAACTAATGAAAAACTGTTTTTT.

The chain carries TRBV30 and TRBJ1-2, with D possibly TRBD1 on 5 matching bases. The CDR3 runs to 15 residues. CDR1 and CDR2 (germline): GTSNPN, SVGIG (reference sequence). Deletions cut 2 bases from V and 4 bases from J, with 17 bases between. Here the CDR3 DNA reads TGTGCCTGGAGTCCCAACGGAAAAGGGGTCTATGGCTACACCTTC. As protein: CAWSPNGKGVYGYTF. Using reference TRBV30 and TRBJ1-2 for the parts outside the CDR3, the full variable domain is SQTIHQWPATLVQPVGSPLSLECTVEGTSNPNLYWYRQAAGRGLQLLFYSVGIGQISSEVPQNLSASRPQDRQFILSSKKLLLSDSGFYLCAWSPNGKGVYGYTFGSGTRLTVV.

The genes are TRBV6-1 and TRBJ2-7; 9 bases fit TRBD2. The CDR3 length is 16 residues. Germline CDR1 reads MNHNS; CDR2 reads SASEGT. Losses at the gene ends were 0 bases for V and 5 bases for J; bases not matched to a gene: 8. The CDR3 here is CASSEAREGARDEQYF. The CDR3 DNA sequence: TGTGCCAGCAGTGAAGCGCGGGAGGGGGCAAGGGACGAGCAGTACTTC.

V is TRBV19 and J is TRBJ1-2; TRBD1 is a possible D gene (6 bases). The germline V and J ends were trimmed by 1 base and 0 bases, with 12 bases remaining between them. This CDR3 has 16 residues. Looked up from germline, CDR1 is LNHDA and CDR2 is SQIVND (reference sequence). DNA for the CDR3: TGTGCCAGTAGTATAGTAGGGGACAAGACTAACTATGGCTACACCTTC. It codes for CASSIVGDKTNYGYTF.

This clone was observed a single time. CDR3 protein: CASSKDRGNSPLHF. The CDR3, as DNA: TGTGCCAGCAGCAAAGACAGGGGTAATTCACCCCTCCACTTT. The V and J genes are TRBV2 and TRBJ1-6, with 8 bases identical to TRBD1. Germline V gene sequence: CDR1 SNHLY, CDR2 FYNNEI. CDR3 size: 14 residues. Germline trimming cut 6 bases from V and 6 bases from J; bases unmatched to any gene: 4. The complete variable domain, with remaining parts taken from reference TRBV2 and TRBJ1-6, reads EPEVTQTPSHQVTQMGQEVILRCVPISNHLYFYWYRQILGQKVEFLVSFYNNEISEKSEIFDDQFSVERPDGSNFTLKIRSTKLEDSAMYFCASSKDRGNSPLHFGNGTRLTVT.

The chain combines TRBV19 with TRBJ1-6, with D tentatively TRBD1 (5 bases). V was trimmed by 3 bases and J by 5 bases, leaving 11 bases between them. Germline assignment: CDR1 LNHDA and CDR2 SQIVND (reference sequence). The CDR3 has 15 amino acids. The CDR3 nucleotides read TGTGCCAGTAGTATGAAGGCAGGGAATAATTCACCCCTCCACTTT. It codes for CASSMKAGNNSPLHF.

The chain uses TRBV25-1 and TRBJ2-7; maybe TRBD2 (7 bases). Trimming stripped 2 bases from V and 12 bases from J, with 20 bases between. CDR3 length: 14 amino acids. Per germline, CDR1 MGHDK and CDR2 SYGVNS. The CDR3 loop reads CASSERGGRGVRYF. The DNA for the CDR3 is TGTGCCAGCAGTGAAAGGGGGGGCAGGGGCGTTCGGTACTTC.

This clone was found a few times. This rearrangement joins TRBV7-9 to TRBJ1-2; maybe TRBD1 (5 bases). This CDR3 is built from 12 residues. Germline CDR1 and CDR2: SEHNR and FQNEAQ (reference sequence). Trimming removed 3 bases at V and 6 bases at J, with 8 bases between. As DNA, the CDR3 is TGTGCCAGCAGCTTTCAGGGCCATGGCTACACCTTC. Amino acid sequence: CASSFQGHGYTF.

The rearrangement uses TRBV5-1 and TRBJ1-2, with 10 positions matching TRBD1. Germline CDR1 SGHRS, CDR2 YFSETQ. The CDR3 sequence is 13 residues long. After removal of 5 bases from V and 3 bases from J, the junction contained 1 base not matched to a gene. This chain's CDR3 is CASSGQGDYGYTF. The CDR3 nucleotides read TGCGCCAGCAGTGGACAGGGGGACTATGGCTACACCTTC.

The chain carries TRBV12-2 and TRBJ1-2; the DNA was not used to check the table's D call, TRBD1. TRBV12-2 is flagged as a pseudogene. The CDR3 has 13 amino acids. CDR3 coding DNA: TGTGCAAGTCGCTTACAGGGGAACTATGGCTACACCTTC. Its translation: CASRLQGNYGYTF.

The chain links TRBV7-9 to TRBJ1-3; TRBD1 matches 10 bases. The germline gives CDR1 SEHNR, CDR2 FQNEAQ (reference sequence). Losses at the gene ends were 5 bases for V and 2 bases for J; bases not matched to a gene: 6. The CDR3 consists of 16 residues. In DNA, the CDR3 is TGTGCCAGCAGCCGCCCCGGGACAGGGGCTGGAAACACCATATATTTT. Protein sequence: CASSRPGTGAGNTIYF.

The V gene is TRBV5-5, the J gene TRBJ1-5; D is possibly TRBD1 (5 bases). The CDR3 length is 16 residues. In germline, CDR1 is SGHKS, CDR2 YYEKEE (reference sequence). V lost 0 bases to trimming and J lost 6 bases, with 16 bases between them. The CDR3 region has the DNA TGTGCCAGCAGCTTGGAGGCGGCAGGGCTGGTTCAGCCCCAGCATTTT. Translation: CASSLEAAGLVQPQHF.

The rearrangement uses TRBV4-2 and TRBJ2-5, with D maybe TRBD2 (6 bases). The CDR3 totals 13 residues. V was pared by 4 bases and J by 4 bases, with 10 bases between. The V gene's germline CDR1 is LGHNA and CDR2 YNFKEQ. The CDR3 reads CASSPLGGETQYF. CDR3 nucleotide sequence: TGTGCCAGCAGCCCCCTGGGGGGAGAGACCCAGTACTTC.

The chain employs TRBV5-1 and TRBJ1-1; D is unclear. The CDR3 totals 13 residues. CDR1 SGHRS and CDR2 YFSETQ come from the germline V gene. The V gene lost 5 bases and the J gene lost 4 bases, with 12 bases spanning the gap. The CDR3 reads CASSPPSPTEAFF. The CDR3 DNA reads as TGCGCCAGCAGTCCTCCGTCCCCCACTGAAGCTTTCTTT.

The chain employs TRBV3-1 (or the pseudogene TRBV3-2) and TRBJ1-3, with no clear D. Trimming cost V 8 bases and J 1 base, with 12 bases left between them. Germline V gene sequence: CDR1 LGHDT, CDR2 YNNKEL (reference sequence). The CDR3 totals 14 residues. In DNA, the CDR3 is TGTGCCAGCGGCGTAGAGGCGTCTGGAAACACCATATATTTT. This gives the protein CASGVEASGNTIYF.

The chain combines TRBV9 with TRBJ1-3; D is undetermined. CDR3 length: 15 residues. The germline V gene has CDR1 SGDLS and CDR2 YYNGEE. Trimming removed 4 bases from V and 4 bases from J, with 15 bases in between. The CDR3, as DNA: TGTGCCAGCAGCCCGGGTAGAGCTCTGGGAAACACCATATATTTT. Translated, it gives CASSPGRALGNTIYF.

The chain couples TRBV9 to TRBJ2-4, with TRBD1 matching over 10 bases. Germline V gene sequence: CDR1 SGDLS, CDR2 YYNGEE. V gave up 0 bases and J gave up 5 bases; unmatched junction bases: 2. The CDR3 runs to 15 residues. The CDR3 loop is CASSVEGQGQNIQYF. Written as DNA, the CDR3 is TGTGCCAGCAGCGTAGAGGGACAGGGGCAAAACATTCAGTACTTC.

A word on this clone: In the same sample, other DNA sequences code for this CDR3. The chain recombines TRBV30 with TRBJ1-3; 7 bases align to TRBD1. V trimming: 0 bases; J trimming: 4 bases; junction bases outside the gene matches: 6. CDR3 length: 15 amino acids. The V gene's germline CDR1 is GTSNPN and CDR2 SVGIG (reference sequence). The CDR3 nucleotides are TGTGCCTGGAGTGTTTACAGGGGATCGGGAAACACCATATATTTT. Translation gives CAWSVYRGSGNTIYF.

The chain joins TRBV5-1 to TRBJ1-6; maybe TRBD1 (6 bases). The CDR3 covers 14 residues. V shed 6 bases and J shed 8 bases, with 15 bases lying between them. Germline V gene lookup returns CDR1 SGHRS and CDR2 YFSETQ. CDR3 DNA sequence: TGCGCCAGCACCTTCGGGGAGGGGGATTCACCCCTCCACTTT. The encoded protein is CASTFGEGDSPLHF.

V usage is TRBV6-1 and J usage is TRBJ1-2; a possible D gene is TRBD1 (5 bases). Trimming cost V 3 bases and J 2 bases, with 7 bases left between them. The CDR3 has 13 residues. Germline V lookup: CDR1 MNHNS, CDR2 SASEGT. CDR3 sequence: CASSETENYGYTF. Here the CDR3 DNA reads TGTGCCAGCAGTGAGACAGAGAACTATGGCTACACCTTC.

This clone has a single count. The genes are TRBV5-1 and TRBJ1-5, with D possibly matching TRBD1 (6 bases). Trimming left V 4 bases short and J 2 bases short, with 13 bases between. The CDR3 consists of 15 residues. Looked up from germline, CDR1 is SGHRS and CDR2 is YFSETQ. The chain's CDR3 is CASSLLGGRNQPQHF. CDR3 sequence (DNA): TGCGCCAGCAGCCTCCTGGGGGGGCGCAATCAGCCCCAGCATTTT.

Note on this clone: Other DNA sequences within the sample encode an identical CDR3. V and J are TRBV13 and TRBJ2-7; the match to TRBD2 covers 7 bases. The CDR3 loop spans 15 amino acids. Trimming removed 0 bases from V and 6 bases from J; junction bases left unmatched: 8. Germline CDR1 and CDR2: PRHDT and FYEKMQ (reference sequence). The CDR3 nucleotides read TGTGCCAGCAGCTTAGGGGGGCGGGGGTCCGGCGAGCAGTACTTC. Amino acid sequence: CASSLGGRGSGEQYF.

The J gene is TRBJ2-3, the V gene TRBV3-1 (or the pseudogene TRBV3-2); a possible D gene is TRBD1 (5 bases). The germline V and J ends were trimmed by 0 bases and 4 bases, with 8 bases remaining between them. Germline assignment: CDR1 LGHDT and CDR2 YNNKEL (reference sequence). CDR3 length equals 14 residues. This CDR3 reads CASSQDQGADTQYF. The CDR3, as DNA: TGTGCCAGCAGCCAAGACCAGGGTGCAGATACGCAGTATTTT.